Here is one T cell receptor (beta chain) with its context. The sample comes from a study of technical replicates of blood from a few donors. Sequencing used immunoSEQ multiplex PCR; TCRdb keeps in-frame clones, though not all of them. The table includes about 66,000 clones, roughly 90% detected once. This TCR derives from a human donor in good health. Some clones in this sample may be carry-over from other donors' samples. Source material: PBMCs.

The CDR3 DNA is TGCAGCGTCGGTGGGGGGGGCCGGGAGACCCAGTACTTC. It yields the protein CSVGGGGRETQYF. J is TRBJ2-5 and V is TRBV29-1; D perhaps matches TRBD2 (7 bases). The V gene lost 6 bases and the J gene lost 5 bases, with 16 bases spanning the gap. The CDR3 is made up of 13 amino acids. Germline CDR1 is SQVTM and CDR2 is ANQGSEA. Full variable domain (outside the CDR3, taken from reference TRBV29-1 and TRBJ2-5): SAVISQKPSRDICQRGTSLTIQCQVDSQVTMMFWYRQQPGQSLTLIATANQGSEATYESGFVIDKFPISRPNLTFSTLTVSNMSPEDSSIYLCSVGGGGRETQYFGPGTRLLVL.